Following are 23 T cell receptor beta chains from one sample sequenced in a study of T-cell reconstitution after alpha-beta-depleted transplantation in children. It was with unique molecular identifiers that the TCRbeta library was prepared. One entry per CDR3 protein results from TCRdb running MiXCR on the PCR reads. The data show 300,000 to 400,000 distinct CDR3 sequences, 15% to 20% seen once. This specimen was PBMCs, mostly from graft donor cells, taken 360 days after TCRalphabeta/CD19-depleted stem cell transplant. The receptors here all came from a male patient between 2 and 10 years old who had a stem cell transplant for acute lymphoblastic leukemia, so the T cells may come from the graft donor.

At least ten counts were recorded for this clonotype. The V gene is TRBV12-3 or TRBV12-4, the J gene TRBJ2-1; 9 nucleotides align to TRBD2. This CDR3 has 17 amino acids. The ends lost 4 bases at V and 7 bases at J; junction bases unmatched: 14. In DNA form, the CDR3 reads TGTGCCAGCAGTTGGCGAGGGGTAGCGGGAGTCGGGAATGAGCAGTTCTTC. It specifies CASSWRGVAGVGNEQFF.

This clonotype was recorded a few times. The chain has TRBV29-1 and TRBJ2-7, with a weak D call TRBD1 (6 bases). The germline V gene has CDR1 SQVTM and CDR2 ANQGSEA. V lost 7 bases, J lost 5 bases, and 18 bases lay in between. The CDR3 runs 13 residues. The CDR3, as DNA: TGCAGCGGGACAACAGGGATGCCGGACGAGCAGTACTTC. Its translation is CSGTTGMPDEQYF.

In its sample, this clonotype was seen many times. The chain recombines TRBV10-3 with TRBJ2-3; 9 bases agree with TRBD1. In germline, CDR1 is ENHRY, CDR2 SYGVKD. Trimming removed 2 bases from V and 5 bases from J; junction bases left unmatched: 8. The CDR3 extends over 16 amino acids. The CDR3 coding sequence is TGTGCCATCAGTGAGAACGGGGACAGGGTTGGAGATACGCAGTATTTT. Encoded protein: CAISENGDRVGDTQYF.

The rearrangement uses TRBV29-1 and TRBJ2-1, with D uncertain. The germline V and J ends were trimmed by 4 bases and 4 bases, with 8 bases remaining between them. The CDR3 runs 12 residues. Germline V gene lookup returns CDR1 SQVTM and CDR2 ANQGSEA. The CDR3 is CSVVSDYNEQFF. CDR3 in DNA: TGCAGCGTTGTCTCTGATTACAATGAGCAGTTCTTC.

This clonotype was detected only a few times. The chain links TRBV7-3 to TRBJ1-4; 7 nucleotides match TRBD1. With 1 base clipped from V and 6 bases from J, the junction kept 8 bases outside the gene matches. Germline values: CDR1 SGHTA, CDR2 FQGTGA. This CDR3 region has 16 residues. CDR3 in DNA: TGTGCCAGCAGCTTAAACGCGGACAGGTGGGATGAAAAACTGTTTTTT. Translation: CASSLNADRWDEKLFF. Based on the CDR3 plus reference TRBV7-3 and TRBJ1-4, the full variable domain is GAGVSQTPSNKVTEKGKYVELRCDPISGHTALYWYRQSLGQGPEFLIYFQGTGAADDSGLPNDRFFAVRPEGSVSTLKIQRTERGDSAVYLCASSLNADRWDEKLFFGSGTQLSVL.

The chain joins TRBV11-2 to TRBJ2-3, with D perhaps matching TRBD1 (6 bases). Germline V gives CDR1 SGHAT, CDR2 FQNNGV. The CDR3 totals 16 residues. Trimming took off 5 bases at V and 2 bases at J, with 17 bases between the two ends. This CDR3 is CASSVTGNRYTDTQYF. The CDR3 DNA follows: TGTGCCAGCAGCGTTACAGGGAATCGGTACACAGATACGCAGTATTTT. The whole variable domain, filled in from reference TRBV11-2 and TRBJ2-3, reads EAGVAQSPRYKIIEKRQSVAFWCNPISGHATLYWYQQILGQGPKLLIQFQNNGVVDDSQLPKDRFSAERLKGVDSTLKIQPAKLEDSAVYLCASSVTGNRYTDTQYFGPGTRLTVL.

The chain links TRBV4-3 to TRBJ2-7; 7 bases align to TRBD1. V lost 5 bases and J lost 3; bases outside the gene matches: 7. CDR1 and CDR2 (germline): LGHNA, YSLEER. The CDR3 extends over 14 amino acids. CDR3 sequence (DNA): TGCGCCAGCAGCGCAGCTCGGGACAGCTACGAGCAGTACTTC. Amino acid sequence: CASSAARDSYEQYF.

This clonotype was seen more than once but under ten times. The chain's CDR3 is CASSLGTSRALNEQFF. CDR3 coding DNA: TGTGCCAGCAGCTTAGGTACTAGCCGCGCCCTAAATGAGCAGTTCTTC. V gene TRBV7-3 combines with J gene TRBJ2-1, with D perhaps matching TRBD2 (6 bases). CDR1 SGHTA and CDR2 FQGTGA come from the germline V gene. V shed 2 bases and J shed 7 bases, with 18 bases lying between them. The CDR3 sequence is 16 residues long.

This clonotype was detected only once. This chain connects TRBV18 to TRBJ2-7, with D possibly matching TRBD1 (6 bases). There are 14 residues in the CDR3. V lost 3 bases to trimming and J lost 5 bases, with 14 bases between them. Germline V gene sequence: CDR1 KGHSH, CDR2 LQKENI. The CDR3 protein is CASSPVAGVHEQYF. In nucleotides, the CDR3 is TGTGCCAGCTCACCTGTGGCAGGGGTCCACGAGCAGTACTTC.

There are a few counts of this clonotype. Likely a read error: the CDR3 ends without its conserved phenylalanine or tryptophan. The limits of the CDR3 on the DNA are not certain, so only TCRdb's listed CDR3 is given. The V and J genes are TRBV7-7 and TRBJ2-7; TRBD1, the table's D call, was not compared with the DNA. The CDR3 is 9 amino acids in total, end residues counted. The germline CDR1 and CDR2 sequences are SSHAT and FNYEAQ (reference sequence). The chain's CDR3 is CASSLGWDR.

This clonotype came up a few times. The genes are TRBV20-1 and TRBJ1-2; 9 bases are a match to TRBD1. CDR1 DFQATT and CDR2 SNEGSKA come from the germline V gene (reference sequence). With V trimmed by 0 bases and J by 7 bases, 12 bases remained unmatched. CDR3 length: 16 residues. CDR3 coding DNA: TGCAGTGCTAGAGACCATTTGCCGGGACAGGGTTTTGGCTACACCTTC. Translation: CSARDHLPGQGFGYTF.

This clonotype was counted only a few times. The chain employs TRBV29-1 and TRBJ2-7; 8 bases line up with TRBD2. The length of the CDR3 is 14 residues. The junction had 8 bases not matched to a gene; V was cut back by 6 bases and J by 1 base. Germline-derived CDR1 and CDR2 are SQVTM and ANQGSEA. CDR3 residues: CSVVGTRGSYEQYF. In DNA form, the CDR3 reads TGCAGCGTCGTCGGGACTAGAGGGTCCTACGAGCAGTACTTC.

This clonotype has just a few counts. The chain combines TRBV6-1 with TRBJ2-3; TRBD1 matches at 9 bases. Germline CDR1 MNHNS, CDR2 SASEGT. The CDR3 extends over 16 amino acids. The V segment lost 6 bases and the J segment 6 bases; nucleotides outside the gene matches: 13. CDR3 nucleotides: TGTGCCAGCAGATTCACAGGGGGCGTGGTGTGGGATACGCAGTATTTT. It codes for CASRFTGGVVWDTQYF.

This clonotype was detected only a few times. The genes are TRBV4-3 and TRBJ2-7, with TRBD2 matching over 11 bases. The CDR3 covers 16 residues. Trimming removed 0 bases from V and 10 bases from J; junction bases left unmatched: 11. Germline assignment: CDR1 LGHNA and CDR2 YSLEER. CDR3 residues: CASSQDYALAGVSQYF. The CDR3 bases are TGCGCCAGCAGCCAAGATTACGCACTAGCGGGAGTTTCACAGTACTTC.

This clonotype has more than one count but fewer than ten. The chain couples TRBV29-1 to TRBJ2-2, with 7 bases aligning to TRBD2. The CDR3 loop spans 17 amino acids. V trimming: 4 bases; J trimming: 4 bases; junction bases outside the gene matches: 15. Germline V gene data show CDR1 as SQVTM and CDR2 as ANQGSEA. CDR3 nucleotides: TGCAGCGTTGGTCGGGTTGCGGGGGAAGCACTCACCGGGGAGCTGTTTTTT. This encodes CSVGRVAGEALTGELFF.

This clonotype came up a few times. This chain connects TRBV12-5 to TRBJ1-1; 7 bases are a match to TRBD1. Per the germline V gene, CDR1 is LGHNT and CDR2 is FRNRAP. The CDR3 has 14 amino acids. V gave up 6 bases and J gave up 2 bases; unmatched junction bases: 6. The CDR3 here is CASGLTGINTEAFF. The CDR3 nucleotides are TGTGCTAGTGGCTTGACAGGGATCAACACTGAAGCTTTCTTT.

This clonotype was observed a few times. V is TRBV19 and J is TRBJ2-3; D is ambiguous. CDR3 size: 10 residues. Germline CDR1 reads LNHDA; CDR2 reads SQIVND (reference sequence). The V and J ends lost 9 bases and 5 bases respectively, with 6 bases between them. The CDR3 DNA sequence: TGTGCCAGCGGCGGAGATACGCAGTATTTT. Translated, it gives CASGGDTQYF.

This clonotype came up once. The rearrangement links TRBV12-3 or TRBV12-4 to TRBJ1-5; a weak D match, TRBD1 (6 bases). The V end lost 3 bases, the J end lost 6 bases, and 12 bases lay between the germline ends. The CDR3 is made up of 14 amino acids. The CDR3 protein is CASSFRGAGQPQHF. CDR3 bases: TGTGCCAGCAGTTTTCGGGGGGCGGGTCAGCCCCAGCATTTT.

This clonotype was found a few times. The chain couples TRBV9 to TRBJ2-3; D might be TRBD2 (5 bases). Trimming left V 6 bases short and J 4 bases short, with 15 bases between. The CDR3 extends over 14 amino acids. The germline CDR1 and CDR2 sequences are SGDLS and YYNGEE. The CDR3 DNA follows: TGTGCCAGCACGCGTGGAGGAGGAGCAGATACGCAGTATTTT. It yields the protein CASTRGGGADTQYF. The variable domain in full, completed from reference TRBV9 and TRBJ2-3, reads DSGVTQTPKHLITATGQRVTLRCSPRSGDLSVYWYQQSLDQGLQFLIQYYNGEERAKGNILERFSAQQFPDLHSELNLSSLELGDSALYFCASTRGGGADTQYFGPGTRLTVL.

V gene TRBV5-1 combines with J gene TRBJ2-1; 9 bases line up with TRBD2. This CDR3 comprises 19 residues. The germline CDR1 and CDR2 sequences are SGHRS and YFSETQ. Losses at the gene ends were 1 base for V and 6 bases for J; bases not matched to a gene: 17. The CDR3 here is CASSLRPSGTIDYANEQFF. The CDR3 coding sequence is TGCGCCAGCAGCTTGAGGCCTAGCGGGACTATAGATTACGCCAATGAGCAGTTCTTC.

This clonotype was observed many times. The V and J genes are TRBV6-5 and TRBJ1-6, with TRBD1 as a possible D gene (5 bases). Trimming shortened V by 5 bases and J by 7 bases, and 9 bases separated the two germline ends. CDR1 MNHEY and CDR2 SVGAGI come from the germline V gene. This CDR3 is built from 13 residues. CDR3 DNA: TGTGCCAGCAGTCAGGGACGGAATTCACCCCTCCACTTT. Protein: CASSQGRNSPLHF.

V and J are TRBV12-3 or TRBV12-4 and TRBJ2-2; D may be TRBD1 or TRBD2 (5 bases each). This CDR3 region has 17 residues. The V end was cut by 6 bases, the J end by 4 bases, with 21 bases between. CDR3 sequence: CASSPPVWGSGTGELFF. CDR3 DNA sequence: TGTGCCAGCAGCCCACCTGTGTGGGGGTCGGGCACCGGGGAGCTGTTTTTT.

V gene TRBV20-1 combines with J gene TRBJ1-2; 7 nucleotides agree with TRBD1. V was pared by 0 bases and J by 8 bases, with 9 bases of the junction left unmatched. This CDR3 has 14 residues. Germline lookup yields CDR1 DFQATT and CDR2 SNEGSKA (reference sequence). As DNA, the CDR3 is TGCAGTGCTAGAGATTGGTTTACAGGGGACGGCTACACCTTC. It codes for CSARDWFTGDGYTF.